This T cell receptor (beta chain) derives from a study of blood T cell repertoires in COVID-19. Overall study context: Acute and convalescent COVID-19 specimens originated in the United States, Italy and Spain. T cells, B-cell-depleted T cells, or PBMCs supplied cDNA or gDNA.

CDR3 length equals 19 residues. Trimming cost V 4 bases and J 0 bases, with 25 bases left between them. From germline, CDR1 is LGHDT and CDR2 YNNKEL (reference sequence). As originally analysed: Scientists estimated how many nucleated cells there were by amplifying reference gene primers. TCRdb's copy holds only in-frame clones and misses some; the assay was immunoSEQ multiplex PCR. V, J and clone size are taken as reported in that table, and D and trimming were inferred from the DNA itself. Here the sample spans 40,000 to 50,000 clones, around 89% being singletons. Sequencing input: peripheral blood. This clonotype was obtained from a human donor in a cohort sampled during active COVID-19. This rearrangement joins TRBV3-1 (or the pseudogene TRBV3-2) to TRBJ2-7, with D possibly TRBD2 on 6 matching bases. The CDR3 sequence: CASSPKGVSGLGSSYEQYF. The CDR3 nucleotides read TGTGCCAGCAGCCCCAAAGGGGTCTCGGGACTGGGTAGCTCCTACGAGCAGTACTTC.